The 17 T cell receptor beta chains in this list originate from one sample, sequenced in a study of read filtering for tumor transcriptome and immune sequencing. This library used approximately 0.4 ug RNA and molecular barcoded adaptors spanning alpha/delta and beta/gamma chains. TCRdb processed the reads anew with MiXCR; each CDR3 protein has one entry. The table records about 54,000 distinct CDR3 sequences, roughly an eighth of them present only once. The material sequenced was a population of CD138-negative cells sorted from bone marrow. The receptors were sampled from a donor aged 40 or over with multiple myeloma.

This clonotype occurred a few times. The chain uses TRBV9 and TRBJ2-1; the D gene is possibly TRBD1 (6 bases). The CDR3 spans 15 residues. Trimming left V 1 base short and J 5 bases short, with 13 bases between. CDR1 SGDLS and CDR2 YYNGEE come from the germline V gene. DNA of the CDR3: TGTGCCAGCAGCGTAAATGAGGGGGATCACAATGAGCAGTTCTTC. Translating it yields CASSVNEGDHNEQFF.

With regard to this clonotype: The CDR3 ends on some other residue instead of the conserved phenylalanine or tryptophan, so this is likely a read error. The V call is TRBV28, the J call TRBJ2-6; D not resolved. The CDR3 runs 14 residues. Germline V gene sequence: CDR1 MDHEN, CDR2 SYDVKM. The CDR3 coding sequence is TGTGCCGGCAGTTTTAGCTCTGGGGCCAACGTCCTGACTTCC. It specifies CAGSFSSGANVLTS.

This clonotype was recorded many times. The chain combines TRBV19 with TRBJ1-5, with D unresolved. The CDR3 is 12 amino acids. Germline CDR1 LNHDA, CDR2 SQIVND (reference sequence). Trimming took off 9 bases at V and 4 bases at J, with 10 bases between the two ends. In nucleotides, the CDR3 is TGTGCCAGCTCACAGAGAAATCAGCCCCAGCATTTT. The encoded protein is CASSQRNQPQHF.

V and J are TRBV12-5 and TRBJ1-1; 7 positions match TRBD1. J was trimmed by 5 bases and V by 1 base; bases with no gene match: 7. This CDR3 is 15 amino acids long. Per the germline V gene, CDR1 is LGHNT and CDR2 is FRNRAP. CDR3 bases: TGTGCTAGTGGTTTGGAAACAGGGGTTGGGACTGAAGCTTTCTTT. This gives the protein CASGLETGVGTEAFF.

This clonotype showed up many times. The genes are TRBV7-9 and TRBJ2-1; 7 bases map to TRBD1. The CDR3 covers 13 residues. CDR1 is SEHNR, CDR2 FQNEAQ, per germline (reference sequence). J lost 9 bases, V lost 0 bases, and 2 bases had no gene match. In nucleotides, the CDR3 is TGTGCCAGCAGCTTAGCGTCAGGGGGTGAGCAGTTCTTC. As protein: CASSLASGGEQFF.

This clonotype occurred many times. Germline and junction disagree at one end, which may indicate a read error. The CDR3 spells CTSRAPSGSTYNEQFF. CDR3 bases: TGTACCAGCAGGGCCCCTAGCGGGTCCACTTACAATGAGCAGTTCTTC. The chain couples TRBV28 to TRBJ2-1, with 8 bases fitting TRBD2. The CDR3 has 16 residues. Germline V lookup: CDR1 MDHEN, CDR2 SYDVKM.

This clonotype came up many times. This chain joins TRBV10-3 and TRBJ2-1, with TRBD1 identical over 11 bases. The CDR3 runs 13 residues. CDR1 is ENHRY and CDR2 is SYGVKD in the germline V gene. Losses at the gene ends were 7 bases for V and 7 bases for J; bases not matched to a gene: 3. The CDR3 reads CAIKGTGGNEQFF. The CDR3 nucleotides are TGTGCCATCAAGGGGACAGGGGGAAATGAGCAGTTCTTC.

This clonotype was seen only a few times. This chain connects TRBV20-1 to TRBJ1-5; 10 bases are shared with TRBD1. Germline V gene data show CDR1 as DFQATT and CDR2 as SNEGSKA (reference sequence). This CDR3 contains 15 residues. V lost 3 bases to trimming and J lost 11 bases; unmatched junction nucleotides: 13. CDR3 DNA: TGCAGTGCTAGGAACCCAGGACAGGGGGAAAAGGCCCAGCATTTT. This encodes CSARNPGQGEKAQHF.

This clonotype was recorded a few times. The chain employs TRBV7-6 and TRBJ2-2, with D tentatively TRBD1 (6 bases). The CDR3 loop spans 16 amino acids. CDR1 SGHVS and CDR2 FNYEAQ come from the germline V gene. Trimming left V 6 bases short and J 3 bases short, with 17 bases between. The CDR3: CASSLGLGGDTGELFF. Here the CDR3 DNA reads TGTGCCAGCAGTTTGGGCCTAGGGGGTGACACCGGGGAGCTGTTTTTT.

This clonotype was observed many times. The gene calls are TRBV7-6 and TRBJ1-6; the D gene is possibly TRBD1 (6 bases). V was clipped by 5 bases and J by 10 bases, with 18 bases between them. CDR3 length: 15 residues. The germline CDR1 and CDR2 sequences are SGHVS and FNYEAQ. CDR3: CASSTGTDSGSPLHF. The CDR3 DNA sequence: TGTGCCAGCAGCACAGGGACGGATTCAGGCTCACCCCTCCACTTT.

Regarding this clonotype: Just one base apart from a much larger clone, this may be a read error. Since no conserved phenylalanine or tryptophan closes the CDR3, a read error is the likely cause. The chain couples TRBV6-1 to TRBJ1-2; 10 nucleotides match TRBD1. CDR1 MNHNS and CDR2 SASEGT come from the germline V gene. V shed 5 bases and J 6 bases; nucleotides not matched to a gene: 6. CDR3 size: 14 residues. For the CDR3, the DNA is TGTGCCAGCAGTTACCCGGGACAGGGGAATGGCTACACCTCC. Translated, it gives CASSYPGQGNGYTS.

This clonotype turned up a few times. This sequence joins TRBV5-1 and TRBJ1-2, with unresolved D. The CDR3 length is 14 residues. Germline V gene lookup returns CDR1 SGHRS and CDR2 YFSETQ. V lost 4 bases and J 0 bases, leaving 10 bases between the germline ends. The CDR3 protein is CASSPGSANYGYTF. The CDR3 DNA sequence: TGCGCCAGCAGCCCGGGCTCAGCTAACTATGGCTACACCTTC.

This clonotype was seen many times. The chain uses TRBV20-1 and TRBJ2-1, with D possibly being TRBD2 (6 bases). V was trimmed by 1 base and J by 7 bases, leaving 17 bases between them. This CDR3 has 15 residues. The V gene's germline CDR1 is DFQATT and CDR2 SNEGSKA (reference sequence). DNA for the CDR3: TGCAGTGCTAGAGTGCGGGGAAATTCAATGAATGAGCAGTTCTTC. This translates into CSARVRGNSMNEQFF.

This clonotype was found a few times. The CDR3 region has the DNA TGTGCCACCAGTGATTCTCTGGGGACATCCCAAATCTATGGCTACACCTTC. It is translated as CATSDSLGTSQIYGYTF. The chain uses TRBV24-1 and TRBJ1-2, with D perhaps matching TRBD1 (6 bases). The CDR3 runs to 17 residues. Germline assignment: CDR1 KGHDR and CDR2 SFDVKD. The V gene lost 2 bases and the J gene lost 4 bases, with 19 bases spanning the gap.

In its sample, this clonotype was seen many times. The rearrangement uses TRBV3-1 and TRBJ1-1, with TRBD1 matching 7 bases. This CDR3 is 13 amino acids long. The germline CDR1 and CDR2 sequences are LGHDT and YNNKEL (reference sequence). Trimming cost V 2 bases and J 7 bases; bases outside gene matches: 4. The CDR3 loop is CASSQPGTVEAFF. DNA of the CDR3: TGTGCCAGCAGCCAACCAGGGACAGTTGAAGCTTTCTTT. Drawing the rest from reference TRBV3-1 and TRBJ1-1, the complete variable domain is DTAVSQTPKYLVTQMGNDKSIKCEQNLGHDTMYWYKQDSKKFLKIMFSYNNKELIINETVPNRFSPKSPDKAHLNLHINSLELGDSAVYFCASSQPGTVEAFFGQGTRLTVV.

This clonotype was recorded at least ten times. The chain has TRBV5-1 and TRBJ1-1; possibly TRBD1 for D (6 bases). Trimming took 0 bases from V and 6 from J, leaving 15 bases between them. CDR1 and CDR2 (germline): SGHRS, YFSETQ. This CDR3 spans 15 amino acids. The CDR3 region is CASSLVPGAGAEAFF. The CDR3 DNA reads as TGCGCCAGCAGCTTGGTCCCGGGGGCGGGCGCTGAAGCTTTCTTT.

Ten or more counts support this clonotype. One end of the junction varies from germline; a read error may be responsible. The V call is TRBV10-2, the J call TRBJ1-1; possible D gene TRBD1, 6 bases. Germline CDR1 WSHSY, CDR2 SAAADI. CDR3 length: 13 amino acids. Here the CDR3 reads CATARGQITEALF. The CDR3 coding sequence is TGCGCCACCGCCCGGGGGCAGATCACTGAAGCTCTCTTT.